The clone carrying this T cell receptor (beta chain) was seen many times. The antigen is undetermined. Germline V lookup: CDR1 SGHNT, CDR2 YENEEA. The CDR3 runs 13 residues. V shed 5 bases, J shed 6 bases, and the junction held 6 bases outside the gene matches. This sample stems from a study of T cells in Graves' hyperthyroidism and ophthalmopathy. Findings and limits, study-wide: By a 13 V-J model, ophthalmopathy was set apart from stable hyperthyroidism.

Template material for amplifying TCR beta CDR3 regions consisted of RNA transcripts. The HTBI primer set was used in a first-round RT-PCR of the TCR CDR3. TCRdb re-analysed the multiplex PCR reads in MiXCR, keeping a single row per CDR3 protein. Altogether 200,000 to 300,000 distinct CDR3 sequences are present, about 25% being singletons, with the ten largest covering roughly 35%. The V and J genes are TRBV11-3 and TRBJ2-7, with 8 bases aligning to TRBD1. This TCR came from a middle-aged woman with Graves' ophthalmopathy. Material for sequencing was blood. CDR3 sequence (DNA): TGTGCCAGCAGCCTGGACAGGGTGGGCGAGCAGTACTTC. This translates into CASSLDRVGEQYF.